This T cell receptor beta chain was obtained from a study of CD8 T cells in ankylosing spondylitis. Study observations and caveats: Clones linked to disease, bearing a CD8+ phenotype, were relatively rare in peripheral blood. Apparently characteristic of ankylosing spondylitis blood was a TCR beta motif (roughly eight highly homologous variants).

Quantitative 5'-RACE was performed with molecular barcodes, and it yielded the TCR beta libraries. MiXCR was run by TCRdb on the 5' RACE reads, yielding one entry per CDR3 protein. The table includes around 540,000 distinct CDR3 sequences, roughly 13% detected once. Notes on this clonotype: Its antigen is unidentified.

Germline-derived CDR1 and CDR2 are MNHEY and SMNVEV (reference sequence). This CDR3 is built from 19 residues. Trimming took 6 bases from V and 2 from J; bases not matched to a gene: 15. The gene calls are TRBV27 and TRBJ2-2; 10 bases match TRBD2. Sequenced input: blood, either unsorted or a sorted T cell fraction (not recorded which). This clonotype originated in a male donor with ankylosing spondylitis. The CDR3, as DNA: TGTGCCAGCAGGCCTAGAGTGGTTCTAGCGGGAGATAACACCGGGGAGCTGTTTTTT. It is translated as CASRPRVVLAGDNTGELFF.